The 8 T cell receptor beta chains reported below all come from one sample, sequenced in a study of blood T cell repertoires in COVID-19. Method: immunoSEQ multiplex PCR; TCRdb's copy keeps in-frame clones and lacks some. The sample lists fewer than 300,000 clones, roughly 84% occurring once. The sample was peripheral blood. These receptors were collected from a woman under 30 with acute or convalescent COVID-19.

The chain recombines TRBV29-1 with TRBJ2-1; D is perhaps TRBD2 (5 bases). Germline lookup yields CDR1 SQVTM and CDR2 ANQGSEA. CDR3 size: 12 residues. V was trimmed by 5 bases and J by 6 bases, leaving 11 bases between them. CDR3 coding DNA: TGCAGCGTTCGGTGGCGGGCCAATGAGCAGTTCTTC. This sequence encodes CSVRWRANEQFF.

The sample holds a few counts of this clone. The chain employs TRBV18 and TRBJ1-1, with a possible D match to TRBD1 (6 bases). This CDR3 spans 14 amino acids. Germline CDR1 KGHSH, CDR2 LQKENI. Trimming pared 3 bases from V and 1 base from J, leaving 9 bases between. The CDR3 loop is CASSPQTGNTEAFF. In DNA form, the CDR3 reads TGTGCCAGCTCACCCCAGACAGGGAACACTGAAGCTTTCTTT. The variable domain in full, with the rest retrieved from reference TRBV18 and TRBJ1-1, is NAGVMQNPRHLVRRRGQEARLRCSPMKGHSHVYWYRQLPEEGLKFMVYLQKENIIDESGMPKERFSAEFPKEGPSILRIQQVVRGDSAAYFCASSPQTGNTEAFFGQGTRLTVV.

The genes are TRBV11-2 and TRBJ1-1; 7 nucleotides agree with TRBD1. The CDR3 sequence is 15 residues long. V gave up 5 bases and J gave up 1 base; unmatched junction bases: 7. CDR1 is SGHAT and CDR2 is FQNNGV in the germline V gene. CDR3 sequence reads: CASSNRQGWNTEAFF. The CDR3 DNA is TGTGCCAGCAGCAACCGACAGGGATGGAACACTGAAGCTTTCTTT.

The genes are TRBV4-1 and TRBJ2-3, with TRBD1 identical over 8 bases. With V trimmed by 1 base and J by 4 bases, 7 bases remained unmatched. Germline CDR1 reads MGHRA; CDR2 reads YSYEKL. The CDR3 has 16 residues. The CDR3 sequence is CASSQVSRGRADTQYF. In DNA form, the CDR3 reads TGCGCCAGCAGCCAAGTCTCCAGGGGGCGCGCAGATACGCAGTATTTT.

The chain carries TRBV25-1 and TRBJ2-1; TRBD2 agrees at 11 bases. With V trimmed by 4 bases and J by 10 bases, 3 bases remained unmatched. This CDR3 is 13 amino acids long. Germline values: CDR1 MGHDK, CDR2 SYGVNS. The CDR3 DNA sequence: TGTGCCAGCAGTGTGGCTAGCGGGAGGGAGCAGTTCTTC. It is translated as CASSVASGREQFF.

The chain uses TRBV27 and TRBJ1-2; 8 nucleotides agree with TRBD1. CDR1 is MNHEY and CDR2 is SMNVEV in the germline V gene (reference sequence). Unmatched junction bases numbered 5, after V lost 5 bases and J lost 3 bases. The CDR3 consists of 14 residues. The CDR3 coding sequence is TGTGCCAGCAGTCGGGACAGGCTTGACTATGGCTACACCTTC. Residues: CASSRDRLDYGYTF.

This clone was recorded once. The chain employs TRBV18 and TRBJ1-5; 9 nucleotides agree with TRBD1. From germline, CDR1 is KGHSH and CDR2 LQKENI. This CDR3 spans 15 amino acids. The ends lost 6 bases at V and 6 bases at J; junction bases unmatched: 9. Here the CDR3 reads CASSRGTGQGQPQHF. The CDR3 coding sequence is TGTGCCAGCTCCCGAGGGACAGGGCAGGGTCAGCCCCAGCATTTT.

J is TRBJ1-6 and V is TRBV19; D is unresolved. Germline assignment: CDR1 LNHDA and CDR2 SQIVND (reference sequence). The CDR3 has 13 amino acids. V shed 6 bases and J shed 5 bases, with 8 bases lying between them. The chain's CDR3 is CASSATDNSPLHF. In nucleotides, the CDR3 is TGTGCCAGTAGCGCTACCGATAATTCACCCCTCCACTTT.